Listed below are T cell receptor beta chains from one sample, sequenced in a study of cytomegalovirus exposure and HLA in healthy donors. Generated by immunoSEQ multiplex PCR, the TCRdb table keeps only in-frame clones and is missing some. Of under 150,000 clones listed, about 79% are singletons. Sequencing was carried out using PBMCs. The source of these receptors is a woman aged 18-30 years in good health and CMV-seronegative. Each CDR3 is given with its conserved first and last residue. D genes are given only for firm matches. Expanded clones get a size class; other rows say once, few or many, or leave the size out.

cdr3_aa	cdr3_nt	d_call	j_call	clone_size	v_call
CASSFTGATNEKLFF	TGCGCCAGCAGCTTTACGGGGGCAACTAATGAAAAACTGTTTTTT	NA	TRBJ1-4	NA	TRBV5-1
CASSFGGNDYGYTF	TGTGCCAGCAGCTTTGGGGGGAACGACTATGGCTACACCTTC	NA	TRBJ1-2	NA	TRBV5-6
CASSQDPVTGVDTIYF	TGCGCCAGCAGCCAAGATCCTGTGACAGGGGTCGACACCATATATTTT	TRBD1	TRBJ1-3	NA	TRBV4-3
CASNPPGDTYEQYF	TGTGCCAGCAACCCCCCAGGCGATACCTACGAGCAGTACTTC	NA	TRBJ2-7	NA	TRBV28
CASSLIEGDGYTF	TGTGCCAGCAGCTTAATAGAAGGGGATGGCTACACCTTC	NA	TRBJ1-2	NA	TRBV7-9
CASSEGYGYTF	TGTGCCAGCAGCGAGGGATATGGCTACACCTTC	NA	TRBJ1-2	NA	TRBV7-2
CASRRPDSSYNEQFF	TGTGCCAGCAGAAGACCCGACAGCTCCTACAATGAGCAGTTCTTC	NA	TRBJ2-1	NA	TRBV28
CASSLSRQIYYF	TGTGCCAGCAGCCTCAGCAGGCAGATTTATTACTTC	NA	TRBJ2-7	once	TRBV5-6
CASSLTSYNEQFF	TGTGCCAGCAGCCTGACTTCATACAATGAGCAGTTCTTC	NA	TRBJ2-1	NA	TRBV7-6
CSVGDRATNEKLFF	TGCAGCGTCGGAGACAGGGCAACTAATGAAAAACTGTTTTTT	TRBD1	TRBJ1-4	NA	TRBV29-1
CASSLEPGGIQPQHF	TGCGCCAGCAGCTTGGAACCAGGGGGCATTCAGCCCCAGCATTTT	TRBD1	TRBJ1-5	few	TRBV5-1
CASKRDPTEAFF	TGCGCCAGCAAGAGGGATCCCACTGAAGCTTTCTTT	NA	TRBJ1-1	NA	TRBV5-1
CASSDRVQGETQYF	TGTGCCAGCAGTGATCGGGTGCAGGGGGAGACCCAGTACTTC	NA	TRBJ2-5	once	TRBV6-5
CASSRDRTDYGYTF	TGTGCCAGCAGCCGGGACAGAACAGACTATGGCTACACCTTC	TRBD1	TRBJ1-2	once	TRBV2